This T cell receptor (beta chain) appears in the sequencing data of a study of blood T cell repertoires in COVID-19. The wider study: COVID-19 samples, acute and convalescent, were from the United States, Italy and Spain.

Original handling: How many nucleated cells were present was estimated from reference gene primer amplification. Assay: immunoSEQ multiplex PCR; the TCRdb copy retains only in-frame clones and omits some. V, J and clone size derive from that table, while D and trimming were established from the DNA sequence. The data hold roughly 100,000 clones, with 87% observed a single time. Germline CDR1 reads ENHRY; CDR2 reads SYGVKD. CDR3 length equals 14 residues. Deletions cut 3 bases from V and 5 bases from J, with 13 bases between. This chain joins TRBV10-3 and TRBJ2-5; no reliable D call. The sequenced sample consisted of peripheral blood. This sequence originates from a human donor in a cohort sampled during active COVID-19. This chain's CDR3 is CAISDGTRRETQYF. Written as DNA, the CDR3 is TGTGCCATCAGTGACGGAACCCGGCGGGAGACCCAGTACTTC.